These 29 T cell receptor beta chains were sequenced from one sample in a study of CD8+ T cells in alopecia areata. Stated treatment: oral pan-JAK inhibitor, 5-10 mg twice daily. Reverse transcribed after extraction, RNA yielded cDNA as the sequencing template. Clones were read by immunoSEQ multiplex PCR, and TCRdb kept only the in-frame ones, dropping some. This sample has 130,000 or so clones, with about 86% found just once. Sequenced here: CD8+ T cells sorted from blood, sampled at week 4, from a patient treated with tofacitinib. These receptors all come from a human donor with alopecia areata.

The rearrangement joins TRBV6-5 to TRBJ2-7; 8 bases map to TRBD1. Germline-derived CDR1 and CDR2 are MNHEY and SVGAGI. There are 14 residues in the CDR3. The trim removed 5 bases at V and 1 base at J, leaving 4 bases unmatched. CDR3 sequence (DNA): TGTGCCAGCAGTAGCCGGGACAGGTCCTACGAGCAGTACTTC. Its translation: CASSSRDRSYEQYF.

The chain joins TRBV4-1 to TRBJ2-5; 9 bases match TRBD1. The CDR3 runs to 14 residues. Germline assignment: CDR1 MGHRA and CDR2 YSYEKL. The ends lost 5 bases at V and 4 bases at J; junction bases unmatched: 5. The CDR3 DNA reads TGCGCCAGCAGCTCGGGACAGGGAAGAGAGACCCAGTACTTC. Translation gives CASSSGQGRETQYF.

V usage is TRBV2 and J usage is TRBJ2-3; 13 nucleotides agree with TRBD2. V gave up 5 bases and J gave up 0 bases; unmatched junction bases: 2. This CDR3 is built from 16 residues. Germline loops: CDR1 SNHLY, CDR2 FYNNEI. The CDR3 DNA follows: TGTGCCAGCAGTCCGGGACTAGCGGGGAGCACAGATACGCAGTATTTT. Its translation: CASSPGLAGSTDTQYF.

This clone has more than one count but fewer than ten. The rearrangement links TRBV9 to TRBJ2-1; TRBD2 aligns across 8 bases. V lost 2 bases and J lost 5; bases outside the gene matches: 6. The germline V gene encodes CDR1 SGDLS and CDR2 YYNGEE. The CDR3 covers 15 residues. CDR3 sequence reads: CASSVSGTDHNEQFF. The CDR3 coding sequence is TGTGCCAGCAGCGTTAGCGGGACCGACCACAATGAGCAGTTCTTC. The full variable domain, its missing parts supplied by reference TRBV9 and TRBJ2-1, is DSGVTQTPKHLITATGQRVTLRCSPRSGDLSVYWYQQSLDQGLQFLIQYYNGEERAKGNILERFSAQQFPDLHSELNLSSLELGDSALYFCASSVSGTDHNEQFFGPGTRLTVL.

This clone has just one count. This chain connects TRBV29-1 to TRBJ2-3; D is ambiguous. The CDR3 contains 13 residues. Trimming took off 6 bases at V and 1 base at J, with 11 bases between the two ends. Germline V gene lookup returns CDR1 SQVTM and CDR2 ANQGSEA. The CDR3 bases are TGCAGCGTCGTAAGAACCGGCACAGATACGCAGTATTTT. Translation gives CSVVRTGTDTQYF.

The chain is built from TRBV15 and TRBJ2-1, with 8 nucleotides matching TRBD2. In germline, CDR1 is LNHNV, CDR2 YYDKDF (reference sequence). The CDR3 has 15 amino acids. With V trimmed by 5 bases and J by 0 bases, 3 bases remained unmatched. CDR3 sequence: CATSGGRSSYNEQFF. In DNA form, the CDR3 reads TGTGCCACCAGCGGCGGGAGGAGCTCCTACAATGAGCAGTTCTTC.

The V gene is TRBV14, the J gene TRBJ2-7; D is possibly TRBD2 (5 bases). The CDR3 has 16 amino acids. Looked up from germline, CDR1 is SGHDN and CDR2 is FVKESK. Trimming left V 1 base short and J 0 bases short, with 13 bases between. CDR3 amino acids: CASSQGYRAASYEQYF. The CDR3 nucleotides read TGTGCCAGCAGCCAAGGGTATCGAGCGGCCTCCTACGAGCAGTACTTC. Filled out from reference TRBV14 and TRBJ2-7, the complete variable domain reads EAGVTQFPSHSVIEKGQTVTLRCDPISGHDNLYWYRRVMGKEIKFLLHFVKESKQDESGMPNNRFLAERTGGTYSTLKVQPAELEDSGVYFCASSQGYRAASYEQYFGPGTRLTVT.

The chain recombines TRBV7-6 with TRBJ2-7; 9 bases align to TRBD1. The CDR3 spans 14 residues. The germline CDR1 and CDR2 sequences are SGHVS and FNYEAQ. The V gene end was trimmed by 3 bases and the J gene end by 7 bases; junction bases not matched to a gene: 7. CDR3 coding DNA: TGTGCCAGCAGCTTTTATGGACAGGGGCAGGAGCAGTACTTC. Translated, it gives CASSFYGQGQEQYF.

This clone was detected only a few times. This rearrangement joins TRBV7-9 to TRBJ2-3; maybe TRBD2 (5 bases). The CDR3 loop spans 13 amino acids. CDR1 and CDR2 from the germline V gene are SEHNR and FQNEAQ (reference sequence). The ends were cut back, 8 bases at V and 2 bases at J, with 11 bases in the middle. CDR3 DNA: TGTGCCAGCTTACGACTAATCACAGATACGCAGTATTTT. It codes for CASLRLITDTQYF. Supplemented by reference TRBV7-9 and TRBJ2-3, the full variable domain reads DTGVSQNPRHKITKRGQNVTFRCDPISEHNRLYWYRQTLGQGPEFLTYFQNEAQLEKSRLLSDRFSAERPKGSFSTLEIQRTEQGDSAMYLCASLRLITDTQYFGPGTRLTVL.

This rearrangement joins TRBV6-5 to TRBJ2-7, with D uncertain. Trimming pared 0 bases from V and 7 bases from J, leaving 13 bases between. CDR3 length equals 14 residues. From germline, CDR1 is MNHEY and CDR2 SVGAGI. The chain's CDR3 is CASSYSRLADEQYF. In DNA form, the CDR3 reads TGTGCCAGCAGTTACTCACGGCTTGCAGATGAGCAGTACTTC.

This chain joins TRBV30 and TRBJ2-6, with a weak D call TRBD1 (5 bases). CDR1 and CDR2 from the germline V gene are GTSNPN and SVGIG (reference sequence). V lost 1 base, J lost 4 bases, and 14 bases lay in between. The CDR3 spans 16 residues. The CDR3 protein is CAWSATDNYGANVLTF. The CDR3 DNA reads TGTGCCTGGAGTGCCACGGACAATTACGGGGCCAACGTCCTGACTTTC.

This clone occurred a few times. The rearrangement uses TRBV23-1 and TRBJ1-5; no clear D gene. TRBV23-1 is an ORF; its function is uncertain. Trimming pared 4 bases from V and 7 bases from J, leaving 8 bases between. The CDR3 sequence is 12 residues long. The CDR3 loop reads CASSLTAQPQHF. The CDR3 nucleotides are TGCGCCAGCAGTCTAACAGCGCAGCCCCAGCATTTT.

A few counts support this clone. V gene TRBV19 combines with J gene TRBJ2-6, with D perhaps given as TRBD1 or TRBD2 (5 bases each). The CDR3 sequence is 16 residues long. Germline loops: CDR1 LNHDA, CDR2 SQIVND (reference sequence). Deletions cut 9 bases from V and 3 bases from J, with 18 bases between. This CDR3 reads CASQSLWGSGANVLTF. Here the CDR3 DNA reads TGTGCCAGCCAGTCCTTATGGGGGAGTGGGGCCAACGTCCTGACTTTC.

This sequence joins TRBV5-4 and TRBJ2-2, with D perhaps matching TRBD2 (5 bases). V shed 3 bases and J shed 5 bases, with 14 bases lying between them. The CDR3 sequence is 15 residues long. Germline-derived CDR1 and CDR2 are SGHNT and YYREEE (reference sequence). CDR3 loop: CASSWTLSETGELFF. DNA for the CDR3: TGTGCCAGCAGCTGGACCCTTAGCGAGACCGGGGAGCTGTTTTTT.

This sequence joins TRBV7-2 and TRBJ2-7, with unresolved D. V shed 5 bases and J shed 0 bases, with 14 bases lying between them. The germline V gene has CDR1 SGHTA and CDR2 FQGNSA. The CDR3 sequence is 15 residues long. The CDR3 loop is CASSPFQTDSYEQYF. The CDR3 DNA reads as TGTGCCAGCAGCCCCTTCCAGACGGACTCCTACGAGCAGTACTTC.

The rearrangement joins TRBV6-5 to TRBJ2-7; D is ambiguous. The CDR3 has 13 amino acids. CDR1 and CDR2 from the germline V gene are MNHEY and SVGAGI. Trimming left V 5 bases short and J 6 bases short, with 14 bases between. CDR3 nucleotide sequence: TGTGCCAGCAGTCCCCAGGTAGGGCCCGAGCAGTACTTC. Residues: CASSPQVGPEQYF.

In DNA, the CDR3 is TGCGCCAGCAGCCAAGTTACGGGAGAGACCCAAGAGACCCAGTACTTC. It is translated as CASSQVTGETQETQYF. This chain connects TRBV4-1 to TRBJ2-5, with D possibly being TRBD2 (6 bases). The CDR3 extends over 16 amino acids. Germline V gene data show CDR1 as MGHRA and CDR2 as YSYEKL. The V end lost 1 base, the J end lost 1 base, and 13 bases lay between the germline ends.

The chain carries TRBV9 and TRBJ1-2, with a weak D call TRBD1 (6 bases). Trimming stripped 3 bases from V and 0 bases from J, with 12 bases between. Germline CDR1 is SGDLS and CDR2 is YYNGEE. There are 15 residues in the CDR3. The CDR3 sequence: CASSDRQAANYGYTF. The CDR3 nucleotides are TGTGCCAGCAGCGACCGACAGGCCGCTAACTATGGCTACACCTTC.

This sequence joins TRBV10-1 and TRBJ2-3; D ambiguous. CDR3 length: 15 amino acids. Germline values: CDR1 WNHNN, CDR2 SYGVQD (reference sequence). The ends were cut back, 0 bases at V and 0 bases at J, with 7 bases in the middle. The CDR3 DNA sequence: TGCGCCAGCAGTGAGTCCCAGTCTAGCACAGATACGCAGTATTTT. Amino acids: CASSESQSSTDTQYF.

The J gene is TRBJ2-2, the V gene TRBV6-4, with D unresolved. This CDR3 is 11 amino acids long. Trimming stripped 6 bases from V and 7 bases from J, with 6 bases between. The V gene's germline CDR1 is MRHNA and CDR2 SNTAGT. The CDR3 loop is CASSRNGELFF. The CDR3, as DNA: TGTGCCAGCAGCCGGAACGGGGAGCTGTTTTTT.

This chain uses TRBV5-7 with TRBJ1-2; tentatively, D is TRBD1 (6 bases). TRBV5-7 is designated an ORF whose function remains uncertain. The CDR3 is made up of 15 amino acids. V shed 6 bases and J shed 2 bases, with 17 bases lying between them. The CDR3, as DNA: TGTGCCAGCACCGGGAGGACAGCGATAAACTATGGCTACACCTTC. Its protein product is CASTGRTAINYGYTF.

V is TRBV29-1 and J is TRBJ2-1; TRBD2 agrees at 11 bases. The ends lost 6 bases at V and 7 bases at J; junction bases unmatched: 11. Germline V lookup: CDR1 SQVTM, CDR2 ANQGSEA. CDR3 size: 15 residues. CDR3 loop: CSVTPTSGRGNEQFF. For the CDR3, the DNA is TGCAGCGTCACGCCCACTAGCGGGAGAGGGAATGAGCAGTTCTTC.

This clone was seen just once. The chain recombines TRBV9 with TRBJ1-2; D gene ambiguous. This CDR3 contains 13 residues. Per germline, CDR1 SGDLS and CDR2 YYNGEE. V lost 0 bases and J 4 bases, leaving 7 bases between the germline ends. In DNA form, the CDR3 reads TGTGCCAGCAGCGTAGGCCGAACCTATGGCTACACCTTC. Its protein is CASSVGRTYGYTF.

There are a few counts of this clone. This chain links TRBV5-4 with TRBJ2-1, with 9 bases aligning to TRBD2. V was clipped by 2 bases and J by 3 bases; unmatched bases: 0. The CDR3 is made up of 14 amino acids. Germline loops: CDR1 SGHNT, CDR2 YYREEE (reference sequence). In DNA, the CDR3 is TGTGCCAGCAGCTTTAGCGGGAGCTACAATGAGCAGTTCTTC. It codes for CASSFSGSYNEQFF.

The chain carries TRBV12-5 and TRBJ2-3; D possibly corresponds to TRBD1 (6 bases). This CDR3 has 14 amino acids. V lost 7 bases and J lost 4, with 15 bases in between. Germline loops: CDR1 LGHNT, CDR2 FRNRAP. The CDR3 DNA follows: TGTGCTAGTGCCGGACAGCCTTTAGCAGATACGCAGTATTTT. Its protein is CASAGQPLADTQYF.

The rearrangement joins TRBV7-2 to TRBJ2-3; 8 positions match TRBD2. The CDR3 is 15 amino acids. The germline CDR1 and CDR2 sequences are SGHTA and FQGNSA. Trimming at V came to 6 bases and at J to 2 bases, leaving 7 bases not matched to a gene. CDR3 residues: CASSQFSGATDTQYF. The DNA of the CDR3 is TGTGCCAGCAGTCAATTTAGCGGGGCCACAGATACGCAGTATTTT.

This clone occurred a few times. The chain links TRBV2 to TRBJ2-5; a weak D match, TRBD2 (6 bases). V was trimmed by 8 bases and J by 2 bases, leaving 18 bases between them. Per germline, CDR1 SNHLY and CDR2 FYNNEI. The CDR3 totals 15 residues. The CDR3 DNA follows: TGTGCCAGCCCAAAAAAGACGGGAGAACAAGAGACCCAGTACTTC. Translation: CASPKKTGEQETQYF.

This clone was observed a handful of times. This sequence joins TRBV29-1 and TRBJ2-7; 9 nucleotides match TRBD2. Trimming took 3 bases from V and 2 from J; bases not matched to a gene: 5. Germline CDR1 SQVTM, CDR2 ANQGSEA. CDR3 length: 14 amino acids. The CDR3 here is CSVDGLAGTYEQYF. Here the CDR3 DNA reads TGCAGCGTTGACGGGCTAGCGGGGACCTACGAGCAGTACTTC.

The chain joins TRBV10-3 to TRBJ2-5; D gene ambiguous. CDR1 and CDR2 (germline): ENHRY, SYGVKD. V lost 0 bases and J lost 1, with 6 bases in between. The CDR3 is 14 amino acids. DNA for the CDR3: TGTGCCATCAGTGAGTCGATAGCCCAAGAGACCCAGTACTTC. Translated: CAISESIAQETQYF.